By proportion, the clone carrying this T cell receptor (beta chain) is medium-sized. Its specificity is unknown. Single TCR cDNA molecules each had their own unique molecular identifier. TCRdb processed the 5' RACE reads anew with MiXCR; each CDR3 protein has one entry. In the table there are roughly 8,300 distinct CDR3 sequences, approximately 5.1% of which are singletons. The V gene's germline CDR1 is ENHRY and CDR2 SYGVKD. CDR3 length equals 17 residues. V was clipped by 6 bases and J by 7 bases; unmatched bases: 11. These data belong to a study of spatial heterogeneity in lung cancer. For the study at large: Sequencing consistently turned up more beta-chain sequences than alpha-chain sequences.

Time point described: sample taken at primary tumor resection. Without sorting, whole RNA was sequenced from tumor, nontumor lung or frozen PBMC. General study findings and limits: How many expanded intratumoral alpha and beta TCRs were present tracked the tumor mutation count, which was a count of nonsynonymous mutations.

The sequence was obtained from a female donor with early-stage non-small cell lung cancer. The sequences come from lung tumor tissue, collected at surgery. The chain employs TRBV10-3 and TRBJ2-1, with 14 positions matching TRBD2. The CDR3 is CAISGSSWTSGRNEQFF. The CDR3 bases are TGTGCCATCAGCGGGTCCTCCTGGACTAGCGGGAGGAATGAGCAGTTCTTC.